This TCR beta chain derives from a study of blood T cell repertoires in COVID-19. TCRdb keeps only in-frame clones here, not all; method: immunoSEQ multiplex PCR. Of 200,000 to 250,000 clones in the sample, about 79% were seen once. Trimming shortened V by 0 bases and J by 2 bases, and 6 bases separated the two germline ends. Germline lookup yields CDR1 SGHRS and CDR2 YFSETQ. The CDR3 length is 13 residues. This clone was seen more than once but under ten times. Material for sequencing was peripheral blood. The receptor was isolated from a man in his fifties with active or convalescent COVID-19. This chain joins TRBV5-1 and TRBJ2-7; D is unclear. The CDR3 here is CASSLDGTYEQYV. CDR3 coding DNA: TGCGCCAGCAGCTTGGACGGTACCTACGAGCAGTACGTC.